Listed below are T cell receptor beta chains from one sample, sequenced in a study of naive and memory T cell subsets. Each CDR3 protein gets one entry after TCRdb re-called the UMI-ligation and nested PCR reads with MiXCR. Here the sample spans 120,000 to 150,000 distinct CDR3 sequences, over 15% being singletons. Sequencing input: naive CD4+ T cells from blood. The receptor set was obtained from a human donor in good health. Both conserved end residues are part of each CDR3. Each record gives: clone size, CDR3 length, V gene, D gene, J gene, CDR3 protein, CDR3 DNA. A D gene is named only where the DNA matches it firmly. The size entry is marked missing in some rows and otherwise reads once, few, many or a size class.

few	15	TRBV5-6	.	TRBJ1-1	CASSFGDKMNTEAFF	TGTGCCAGCAGCTTCGGGGATAAGATGAACACTGAAGCTTTCTTT
few	12	TRBV6-2/TRBV6-3	.	TRBJ2-7	CASSYVRQAPYF	TGTGCCAGCAGTTACGTCCGGCAAGCACCGTACTTC
.	21	TRBV4-2	TRBD1	TRBJ2-6	CASSQDILGQGYLPGANVLTF	TGTGCCAGCAGCCAAGATATATTGGGACAGGGGTACCTTCCTGGGGCCAACGTCCTGACTTTC
few	17	TRBV6-6	TRBD1	TRBJ1-4	CASSYSRVTGVSEKLFF	TGTGCCAGCAGTTACTCGAGAGTGACAGGGGTGAGCGAAAAACTGTTTTTT
.	14	TRBV20-1	.	TRBJ2-7	CSARRGPECYEQYF	TGCAGTGCTAGAAGGGGACCGGAATGTTACGAGCAGTACTTC
.	13	TRBV7-9	.	TRBJ2-3	CASTSAGRSMQYF	TGTGCCAGCACCTCCGCCGGGCGGTCGATGCAGTATTTT
.	14	TRBV12-3/TRBV12-4	.	TRBJ2-1	CASSRLAGPNEQFF	TGTGCCAGCAGCCGCCTCGCCGGGCCCAATGAGCAGTTCTTC
.	13	TRBV30	TRBD1	TRBJ1-1	CAWSGRGDTEAFF	TGTGCCTGGAGTGGCAGGGGGGACACTGAAGCTTTCTTT
few	14	TRBV20-1	.	TRBJ1-2	CSARGAQEYYGYTF	TGCAGTGCTAGAGGCGCGCAGGAATACTATGGCTACACCTTC
few	16	TRBV4-2	.	TRBJ1-3	CASSQTPDMNGNTIYF	TGTGCCAGCAGCCAGACCCCGGACATGAACGGAAACACCATATATTTT
.	13	TRBV7-8	TRBD1	TRBJ1-1	CASSYGQGAEAFF	TGTGCCAGCAGCTACGGACAGGGGGCTGAAGCTTTCTTT